What follows are 32 T cell receptor beta chains derived from one specimen sequenced in a study of blood T cell repertoires in COVID-19. Using immunoSEQ multiplex PCR, the repertoire was profiled, and TCRdb retains in-frame clones only, with some absent. This table has roughly 97,000 clones, more than 80% appearing once. The specimen sequenced was peripheral blood. The receptors derive from a man aged 55-75 years with acute or convalescent COVID-19.

The chain links TRBV15 to TRBJ2-1, with D tentatively TRBD2 (6 bases). CDR1 and CDR2 (germline): LNHNV, YYDKDF (reference sequence). V dropped 1 base and J dropped 5 bases, with 18 bases sitting between them. This CDR3 region has 17 residues. CDR3 nucleotide sequence: TGTGCCACCAGCAGAGTAGCCGGGAGTGTGAGAAACAATGAGCAGTTCTTC. It yields the protein CATSRVAGSVRNNEQFF. Looking up the rest from reference TRBV15 and TRBJ2-1 gives the full variable domain: DAMVIQNPRYQVTQFGKPVTLSCSQTLNHNVMYWYQQKSSQAPKLLFHYYDKDFNNEADTPDNFQSRRPNTSFCFLDIRSPGLGDTAMYLCATSRVAGSVRNNEQFFGPGTRLTVL.

The chain uses TRBV2 and TRBJ1-2; a weak D match, TRBD1 (5 bases). CDR1 and CDR2 (germline): SNHLY, FYNNEI. The CDR3 runs 13 residues. Between the trimmed V and J ends, which lost 6 bases and 8 bases, there was a span of 16 bases. The CDR3: CASSQTATRGYTF. CDR3 nucleotides: TGTGCCAGCAGCCAGACAGCAACGCGGGGCTACACCTTC.

The rearrangement uses TRBV28 and TRBJ2-7; 9 bases fit TRBD2. This CDR3 has 17 residues. V gave up 6 bases and J gave up 3 bases; unmatched junction bases: 15. The germline V gene encodes CDR1 MDHEN and CDR2 SYDVKM. The CDR3 is CASRPSPTSGPYYEQYF. The CDR3 nucleotides read TGTGCCAGCAGGCCTAGCCCTACTAGCGGGCCTTACTACGAGCAGTACTTC.

The chain has TRBV5-6 and TRBJ1-2; D is possibly TRBD1 (6 bases). The length of the CDR3 is 13 residues. Germline lookup yields CDR1 SGHDT and CDR2 YYEEEE. V shed 3 bases and J shed 5 bases, with 11 bases lying between them. For the CDR3, the DNA is TGTGCCAGCAGCTGGGGGCGTCAATATGGCTACACCTTC. Translating it yields CASSWGRQYGYTF.

The rearrangement links TRBV28 to TRBJ2-4, with D hard to call. V was shortened by 6 bases and J by 0 bases, with 15 bases between the two germline ends. This CDR3 is 16 amino acids long. Germline assignment: CDR1 MDHEN and CDR2 SYDVKM. CDR3 DNA sequence: TGTGCCAGCAGGCCCAAGCGAGTCCTAGCCAAAAACATTCAGTACTTC. This sequence encodes CASRPKRVLAKNIQYF.

The chain combines TRBV5-5 with TRBJ2-2, with 14 nucleotides matching TRBD2. The J segment lost 2 bases and the V segment lost 9 bases, leaving 6 bases of the junction unmatched. This CDR3 has 16 amino acids. From germline, CDR1 is SGHKS and CDR2 YYEKEE (reference sequence). CDR3 protein: CATGTSGSKNTGELFF. CDR3 in DNA: TGTGCCACCGGGACTAGCGGGAGTAAAAACACCGGGGAGCTGTTTTTT.

This clone was recorded only once. This chain uses TRBV3-1 (or the pseudogene TRBV3-2) with TRBJ1-2; tentatively, D is TRBD1 (5 bases). This CDR3 spans 15 amino acids. Deletions cut 1 base from V and 6 bases from J, with 15 bases between. From germline, CDR1 is LGHDT and CDR2 YNNKEL (reference sequence). The CDR3 protein is CASSQGRQRINGYTF. The CDR3 DNA reads as TGTGCCAGCAGCCAAGGTAGACAGAGGATTAATGGCTACACCTTC.

The J gene is TRBJ2-3, the V gene TRBV11-2, with 7 bases lining up with TRBD2. Germline lookup yields CDR1 SGHAT and CDR2 FQNNGV. CDR3 length: 16 amino acids. The ends lost 5 bases at V and 5 bases at J; junction bases unmatched: 13. For the CDR3, the DNA is TGTGCCAGCAGCCTATCCATGGGGGGGAGTGAAGATACGCAGTATTTT. It is translated as CASSLSMGGSEDTQYF.

The chain joins TRBV29-1 to TRBJ2-1, with TRBD1 matching over 8 bases. CDR1 and CDR2 from the germline V gene are SQVTM and ANQGSEA. The V gene end was trimmed by 4 bases and the J gene end by 3 bases; junction bases not matched to a gene: 2. There are 13 residues in the CDR3. The CDR3 reads CSVGGTGYNEQFF. The CDR3 nucleotides are TGCAGCGTTGGTGGGACAGGCTACAATGAGCAGTTCTTC.

The V and J genes are TRBV5-1 and TRBJ1-5; D gene ambiguous. The CDR3 totals 13 residues. V lost 2 bases and J 7 bases, leaving 10 bases between the germline ends. Germline V gene lookup returns CDR1 SGHRS and CDR2 YFSETQ. CDR3 loop: CASSFRGDQPQHF. The CDR3 bases are TGCGCCAGCAGCTTCCGCGGAGACCAGCCCCAGCATTTT.

CDR3 in DNA: TGTGCCAGCAGCTCCACCGGCTGGGTAGCGGGAGGAACAGATACGCAGTATTTT. This translates into CASSSTGWVAGGTDTQYF. The gene calls are TRBV11-3 and TRBJ2-3; 10 bases align to TRBD2. The J segment lost 3 bases and the V segment lost 4 bases, leaving 13 bases of the junction unmatched. The CDR3 is 18 residues long. CDR1 is SGHNT, CDR2 YENEEA, per germline.

This chain's CDR3 is CASSGQGPETQYF. CDR3 nucleotide sequence: TGCGCCAGCAGTGGACAGGGGCCAGAGACCCAGTACTTC. This rearrangement joins TRBV5-1 to TRBJ2-5; TRBD1 matches at 9 bases. The CDR3 contains 13 residues. CDR1 SGHRS and CDR2 YFSETQ come from the germline V gene. V gave up 5 bases and J gave up 4 bases; unmatched junction bases: 3. The complete variable domain, with remaining parts taken from reference TRBV5-1 and TRBJ2-5, reads KAGVTQTPRYLIKTRGQQVTLSCSPISGHRSVSWYQQTPGQGLQFLFEYFSETQRNKGNFPGRFSGRQFSNSRSEMNVSTLELGDSALYLCASSGQGPETQYFGPGTRLLVL.

The chain carries TRBV12-5 and TRBJ1-2, with TRBD1 identical over 7 bases. CDR3 size: 15 residues. Trimming took 2 bases from V and 4 from J; bases not matched to a gene: 7. Germline V gene data show CDR1 as LGHNT and CDR2 as FRNRAP. CDR3 in amino acids: CASGLLDRVAYGYTF. In DNA, the CDR3 is TGTGCTAGTGGTTTGCTCGACAGGGTGGCCTATGGCTACACCTTC.

The rearrangement uses TRBV11-2 and TRBJ1-4; 7 bases fit TRBD1. The germline V gene has CDR1 SGHAT and CDR2 FQNNGV. Trimming cost V 5 bases and J 10 bases; bases outside gene matches: 16. CDR3 length: 16 amino acids. The CDR3 coding sequence is TGTGCCAGCAGCCCCGGCGGTGATAGGGGGCTCGGAAAACTGTTTTTT. Translated: CASSPGGDRGLGKLFF.

This chain connects TRBV29-1 to TRBJ1-2; tentatively, D is TRBD1 (6 bases). Germline CDR1 SQVTM, CDR2 ANQGSEA. Deletions cut 7 bases from V and 4 bases from J, with 16 bases between. The CDR3 is 13 residues long. This CDR3 is CSGRQEAGYGYTF. CDR3 DNA: TGCAGCGGACGACAGGAGGCGGGCTATGGCTACACCTTC.

Only one count was recorded for this clone. V and J are TRBV29-1 and TRBJ2-1; TRBD2 aligns across 7 bases. Germline CDR1 and CDR2: SQVTM and ANQGSEA. This CDR3 has 14 amino acids. V shed 4 bases, J shed 4 bases, and the junction held 7 bases outside the gene matches. As DNA, the CDR3 is TGCAGCGTTGTTGCACTAGCGCCATACAATGAGCAGTTCTTC. Its translation: CSVVALAPYNEQFF.

V and J are TRBV19 and TRBJ2-3, with a tentative D call TRBD2 (6 bases). Germline lookup yields CDR1 LNHDA and CDR2 SQIVND (reference sequence). The CDR3 has 16 amino acids. Trimming removed 4 bases at V and 0 bases at J, with 14 bases between. The CDR3 coding sequence is TGTGCCAGTAGTAAAATCCTAGCGCCTAGCACAGATACGCAGTATTTT. It yields the protein CASSKILAPSTDTQYF.

The V gene is TRBV5-1, the J gene TRBJ2-1, with D possibly TRBD2 on 6 matching bases. CDR1 and CDR2 from the germline V gene are SGHRS and YFSETQ. Trimming removed 2 bases at V and 0 bases at J, with 21 bases between. CDR3 length equals 19 residues. Here the CDR3 DNA reads TGCGCCAGCAGCTTATTCTCTGGTGGGGGGTCGAGCTCCTACAATGAGCAGTTCTTC. It is translated as CASSLFSGGGSSSYNEQFF.

The chain employs TRBV7-9 and TRBJ1-4; 8 positions agree with TRBD1. Trimming at V came to 1 base and at J to 0 bases, leaving 4 bases not matched to a gene. Germline V gives CDR1 SEHNR, CDR2 FQNEAQ (reference sequence). CDR3 length: 17 residues. The CDR3 protein is CASSLGQGRATNEKLFF. Here the CDR3 DNA reads TGTGCCAGCAGCTTAGGACAGGGGAGGGCAACTAATGAAAAACTGTTTTTT.

CDR3 bases: TGTGCCAGCAAGGAGGTGGGGCTAGGGATTTCCCAGGGGTTCAATCAGCCCCAGCATTTT. Encoded protein: CASKEVGLGISQGFNQPQHF. The chain couples TRBV28 to TRBJ1-5, with D tentatively TRBD1 (6 bases). Trimming took 7 bases from V and 3 from J, leaving 31 bases between them. CDR1 and CDR2 (germline): MDHEN, SYDVKM. The CDR3 extends over 20 amino acids. The full variable domain, in which reference TRBV28 and TRBJ1-5 provide the parts outside the CDR3, is DVKVTQSSRYLVKRTGEKVFLECVQDMDHENMFWYRQDPGLGLRLIYFSYDVKMKEKGDIPEGYSVSREKKERFSLILESASTNQTSMYLCASKEVGLGISQGFNQPQHFGDGTRLSIL.

The J gene is TRBJ1-5, the V gene TRBV7-8; unclear D gene. V dropped 1 base and J dropped 0 bases, with 7 bases sitting between them. Germline assignment: CDR1 SGHVS and CDR2 FQNEAQ. This CDR3 has 15 residues. CDR3 DNA: TGTGCCAGCAGCTTAGACGGTTTTAGCAATCAGCCCCAGCATTTT. It codes for CASSLDGFSNQPQHF.

The V gene is TRBV30, the J gene TRBJ1-1; TRBD1 agrees at 10 bases. The J segment lost 9 bases and the V segment lost 1 base, leaving 5 bases of the junction unmatched. The CDR3 has 13 amino acids. Germline lookup yields CDR1 GTSNPN and CDR2 SVGIG (reference sequence). The CDR3: CAWSGRTGGKAFF. CDR3 in DNA: TGTGCCTGGAGTGGAAGGACAGGGGGAAAAGCTTTCTTT.

The chain carries TRBV4-1 and TRBJ1-1; perhaps TRBD1 as D (6 bases). This CDR3 has 15 amino acids. V lost 2 bases and J 1 base, leaving 11 bases between the germline ends. Looked up from germline, CDR1 is MGHRA and CDR2 is YSYEKL. CDR3 region: CASSQRRQENTEAFF. The CDR3 bases are TGCGCCAGCAGCCAACGTCGACAGGAGAACACTGAAGCTTTCTTT.

This clone has just one count. The chain has TRBV11-2 and TRBJ2-1, with D unclear. The V end was cut by 0 bases, the J end by 2 bases, with 17 bases between. Germline-derived CDR1 and CDR2 are SGHAT and FQNNGV. The length of the CDR3 is 18 residues. This CDR3 is CASSLDYRAVLPYNEQFF. CDR3 coding DNA: TGTGCCAGCAGCTTAGATTACCGAGCCGTTCTCCCCTACAATGAGCAGTTCTTC.

The rearrangement uses TRBV7-6 and TRBJ1-6; D ambiguous. The CDR3 consists of 13 residues. Trimming took off 5 bases at V and 6 bases at J, with 8 bases between the two ends. CDR1 and CDR2 from the germline V gene are SGHVS and FNYEAQ. CDR3 region: CASSHDTNSPLHF. CDR3 nucleotide sequence: TGTGCCAGCAGCCACGACACTAATTCACCCCTCCACTTT.

The rearrangement uses TRBV5-6 and TRBJ2-2; TRBD1 aligns across 10 bases. The V gene end was trimmed by 4 bases and the J gene end by 5 bases; junction bases not matched to a gene: 17. The CDR3 runs to 19 residues. The V gene's germline CDR1 is SGHDT and CDR2 YYEEEE. As DNA, the CDR3 is TGTGCCAGCAGCCGACTGACAGGGGGCGACTTATTGTGGACCGGGGAGCTGTTTTTT. It encodes CASSRLTGGDLLWTGELFF.

A few counts support this clone. CDR3 sequence: CASSPEQGGGTEAFF. The CDR3 nucleotides are TGTGCCAGCTCACCTGAGCAGGGGGGAGGCACTGAAGCTTTCTTT. This chain links TRBV18 with TRBJ1-1; 7 bases fit TRBD1. CDR1 KGHSH and CDR2 LQKENI come from the germline V gene. The V and J ends lost 3 bases and 4 bases, in that order; junction bases with no gene match: 8. The CDR3 runs 15 residues.

This clone was counted once. The chain couples TRBV27 to TRBJ2-7; TRBD1 agrees at 7 bases. The CDR3 length is 13 residues. Germline V gene sequence: CDR1 MNHEY, CDR2 SMNVEV (reference sequence). With 6 bases clipped from V and 2 bases from J, the junction kept 4 bases outside the gene matches. CDR3 amino acids: CASRRQGTYEQYF. The CDR3 region has the DNA TGTGCCAGCAGGAGACAGGGTACCTACGAGCAGTACTTC.

The chain combines TRBV3-1 (or the pseudogene TRBV3-2) with TRBJ2-7; 9 bases fit TRBD1. The CDR3 is 16 amino acids. Per the germline V gene, CDR1 is LGHDT and CDR2 is YNNKEL (reference sequence). Trimming cost V 4 bases and J 6 bases; bases outside gene matches: 13. In nucleotides, the CDR3 is TGTGCCAGCAGCCTACATGGTCGGGACAGGGTAATCGAGCAGTACTTC. Protein sequence: CASSLHGRDRVIEQYF.

This clone was observed at least ten times. This chain connects TRBV5-1 to TRBJ1-1; maybe TRBD1 (5 bases). The V and J ends lost 4 bases and 4 bases respectively, with 14 bases between them. Germline-derived CDR1 and CDR2 are SGHRS and YFSETQ. The CDR3 is made up of 14 amino acids. The CDR3 loop reads CASSLGVDSTEAFF. The CDR3 nucleotides are TGCGCCAGCAGCCTAGGGGTGGATAGCACTGAAGCTTTCTTT.

V is TRBV2 and J is TRBJ2-5; D may be TRBD2 (7 bases). Trimming shortened V by 8 bases and J by 5 bases, and 27 bases separated the two germline ends. Germline CDR1 reads SNHLY; CDR2 reads FYNNEI. The CDR3 totals 17 residues. This chain's CDR3 is CASGAVRGPGGSETQYF. The DNA for the CDR3 is TGTGCCAGCGGGGCGGTGCGGGGGCCTGGCGGGAGTGAGACCCAGTACTTC.

The CDR3 sequence is CAITQPGQIPHTDTQYF. Here the CDR3 DNA reads TGTGCCATCACCCAACCGGGACAGATTCCTCACACAGATACGCAGTATTTT. The J gene is TRBJ2-3, the V gene TRBV10-3, with 7 positions matching TRBD1. CDR1 and CDR2 (germline): ENHRY, SYGVKD. The V segment lost 7 bases and the J segment 2 bases; nucleotides outside the gene matches: 15. The CDR3 totals 17 residues.